A selection of T cell receptor beta chains follows, all from one sample in a study of blood T cell repertoires in COVID-19. The repertoire was sequenced with immunoSEQ multiplex PCR; TCRdb's copy has only in-frame clones and lacks some. The table shows just under 350,000 clones, with 88% occurring only once. Sequenced sample: peripheral blood. The receptors derive from a woman in her 70s with COVID-19, enrolled during active disease. Each CDR3 is given with its conserved first and last residue. A D gene is named only where the DNA matches it firmly. Some rows have no size entry. The others give once, few or many, or a class for an expanded clone.

>NA|TRBJ2-7|NA|TRBV11-2
TGTGCCAGCAGCTTGGTCGGACAGTTCGAGCAGTACTTC
CASSLVGQFEQYF
>TRBD2|TRBJ2-7|NA|TRBV25-1
TGTGCCAGCAGTGACCTGGGACTAGCGGGGGCCGAGCAGTACTTC
CASSDLGLAGAEQYF
>NA|TRBJ2-2|NA|TRBV25-1
TGTGCCAGCAGTTTCAGCAGGGGTGCCGGGGAGCTGTTTTTT
CASSFSRGAGELFF
>TRBD1|TRBJ1-1|NA|TRBV5-1
TGCGCCAGCAGCCGACAGGGGGCGAACACTGAAGCTTTCTTT
CASSRQGANTEAFF
>TRBD2|TRBJ2-2|NA|TRBV30
TGTGCCTGGAGTCCGGGACTAGCGGGGACCGGGGAGCTGTTTTTT
CAWSPGLAGTGELFF
>TRBD1|TRBJ1-1|NA|TRBV30
TGTGCCTGGAGTGTAGCAGGGGGCACTGAAGCTTTCTTT
CAWSVAGGTEAFF
>TRBD1|TRBJ1-2|few|TRBV28
TGTGCCAGCAGTCCCGGACAGGAACAAGGCTACACCTTC
CASSPGQEQGYTF
>NA|TRBJ1-6|NA|TRBV2
TGTGCCAGCAGGGTTGCGGTTAACCGTTCACCCCTCCACTTT
CASRVAVNRSPLHF
>TRBD1|TRBJ2-7|NA|TRBV7-9
TGTGCCAGCAGCCAGACAGGGGGTATCCACGAGCAGTACTTC
CASSQTGGIHEQYF
>NA|TRBJ2-2|NA|TRBV5-1
TGCGCCAGCAGCTTGTCTGCGGGCGCCACCGGGGAGCTGTTTTTT
CASSLSAGATGELFF
>NA|TRBJ1-2|NA|TRBV7-2
TGTGCCAGCAGCTTAGACAGGGTGGATAACTATGGCTACACCTTC
CASSLDRVDNYGYTF
>NA|TRBJ2-7|NA|TRBV11-2
TGTGCCAGCAGCTTAGAGTCCGGAGGGCAATACGAGCAGTACTTC
CASSLESGGQYEQYF
>NA|TRBJ2-5|NA|TRBV5-1
TGCGCCAGCAGCTTCGGGGGACCACAAGAGACCCAGTACTTC
CASSFGGPQETQYF
>NA|TRBJ1-1|once|TRBV11-2
TGTGCCAGCAGCTCCGCGTTGAGCACTGAAGCTTTCTTT
CASSSALSTEAFF
>NA|TRBJ1-1|NA|TRBV9
TGTGCCAGCAGCGTAGGACCGGGGAACACTGAAGCTTTCTTT
CASSVGPGNTEAFF
>TRBD1|TRBJ1-2|NA|TRBV10-3
TGTGCCATCAGTGAATACAGGGGGCGCATAGGGGATGGCTACACCTTC
CAISEYRGRIGDGYTF
>NA|TRBJ1-1|NA|TRBV15
TGTGCCACCAGCAGAGATTCGGTGGGGGGTCAGGGTGAAGCTTTCTTT
CATSRDSVGGQGEAFF
>NA|TRBJ1-5|NA|TRBV19
TGTGCCAGTAGTAACAGGTGGGGTAGCAATCAGCCCCAGCATTTT
CASSNRWGSNQPQHF
>NA|TRBJ1-2|NA|TRBV6-5
TGTGCCAGCACCCTAATCCTGGGAGGGGCCTATGGCTACACCTTC
CASTLILGGAYGYTF
>TRBD1|TRBJ1-1|NA|TRBV2
TGTGCCAGCAGTTATGACAGGGAGACTGAAGCTTTCTTT
CASSYDRETEAFF
>NA|TRBJ1-5|NA|TRBV12-5
TGTGCTAGTGGCCCAGGGACTCCAAATCAGCCCCAGCATTTT
CASGPGTPNQPQHF
>NA|TRBJ1-1|few|TRBV28
TGTGCCAGCAGTTCCGTGAACACTGAAGCTTTCTTT
CASSSVNTEAFF
>NA|TRBJ1-5|many|TRBV7-9
TGTGCCAGCAGCACAGGGTGGGATCAGCCCCAGCATTTT
CASSTGWDQPQHF
>NA|TRBJ2-3|once|TRBV9
TGTGCCAGCAGCGCCCCTACCCGGGGGGATACGCAGTATTTT
CASSAPTRGDTQYF
>TRBD1|TRBJ1-2|NA|TRBV24-1
TGTGCCACCAGTGATCTCGTAGGGGGCGGCTACACCTTC
CATSDLVGGGYTF
>NA|TRBJ1-3|NA|TRBV6-5
TGTGCCAGCACCACGGTTGCTGGAAACACCATATATTTT
CASTTVAGNTIYF
>NA|TRBJ2-7|NA|TRBV19
TGTGCCAGTAGGCCTATGGGGGGACACGAGCAGTACTTC
CASRPMGGHEQYF
>TRBD2|TRBJ2-7|NA|TRBV7-2
TGTGCCAGCAGTCCAGAACGGGGGGGCCGTGAGCAGTACTTC
CASSPERGGREQYF
>TRBD2|TRBJ2-1|NA|TRBV7-6
TGTGCCAGCAGCTCACCTAGCGGGGGACCTGCCAACAATGAGCAGTTCTTC
CASSSPSGGPANNEQFF
>NA|TRBJ1-5|few|TRBV7-9
TGTGCCAGCAGCTTAGCAGGGGATCAGCCCCAGCATTTT
CASSLAGDQPQHF
>TRBD2|TRBJ2-5|NA|TRBV6-5
TGTGCCAGCAGTCGGGGGGGAGAGACCCAGTACTTC
CASSRGGETQYF
>TRBD2|TRBJ2-2|NA|TRBV24-1
TGTGCCACCAGTGGACGGCGGGGGGCCGGGGAGCTGTTTTTT
CATSGRRGAGELFF
>NA|TRBJ1-1|NA|TRBV6-5
TGTGCCAGCAGTTATTACGCCCGGGGGGGATACACTGAAGCTTTCTTT
CASSYYARGGYTEAFF
>TRBD2|TRBJ2-3|NA|TRBV13
TGTGCCAGCAGCTTCGGGACTAGCGCGGGATCAGATACGCAGTATTTT
CASSFGTSAGSDTQYF
>NA|TRBJ1-6|many|TRBV6-5
TGTGCCAGCAGTTATGGTGACGGGGCCTATAATTCACCCCTCCACTTT
CASSYGDGAYNSPLHF
>NA|TRBJ1-2|NA|TRBV19
TGTGCCAGTAGTATAGTAAACCGCGGGTCCTATGGCTACACCTTC
CASSIVNRGSYGYTF
>NA|TRBJ2-7|NA|TRBV3-1/TRBV3-2
TGTGCCAGCAGCCAAGATGCCCAGAAGATGTACGAGCAGTACTTC
CASSQDAQKMYEQYF
>NA|TRBJ1-6|NA|TRBV6-4
TGTGCCAGCAGTCCGACAGGTCAAAATTCACCCCTCCACTTT
CASSPTGQNSPLHF
>NA|TRBJ1-2|once|TRBV7-9
TGTGCCAGCAGCTTCCACAGGGTTACTAACTATGGCTACACCTTC
CASSFHRVTNYGYTF
>TRBD1|TRBJ1-5|NA|TRBV27
TGTGCCAGTTGTCCCGGGACAGGGGGAAGTGGCAATCAGCCCCAGCATTTT
CASCPGTGGSGNQPQHF
>NA|TRBJ1-2|NA|TRBV30
TGTGCCTGGAGTGACAGGGACTATGGCTACACCTTC
CAWSDRDYGYTF
>NA|TRBJ1-1|NA|TRBV19
TGTGCCAGTAGCCGGGCGGGGGAAACTGAAGCTTTCTTT
CASSRAGETEAFF
>TRBD1|TRBJ1-2|NA|TRBV7-9
TGTGCCAGCAGCTCGGGGGACAGACGCTACACCTTC
CASSSGDRRYTF
>TRBD1|TRBJ2-7|once|TRBV28
TGTGCCAGCAGTGATGGCTTGGGACAGGGGATATACGAGCAGTACTTC
CASSDGLGQGIYEQYF
>NA|TRBJ1-2|NA|TRBV7-2
TGTGCCAGCAGCTTAGTATGGCAGGGCGGTGGCTACACCTTC
CASSLVWQGGGYTF
>TRBD1|TRBJ1-1|NA|TRBV6-2/TRBV6-3
TGTGCCAGCAGTTACTCGGGACAGGGGCTCGCGAAGGCGATGAACACTGAAGCTTTCTTT
CASSYSGQGLAKAMNTEAFF
>NA|TRBJ1-5|NA|TRBV28
TGTGCCAGCAGTTTTGACAGCTATCAGCCCCAGCATTTT
CASSFDSYQPQHF
>TRBD1|TRBJ1-2|NA|TRBV3-1/TRBV3-2
TGTGCCAGCAGACCCTTGACAGGGCCGTGGGACTATGGCTACACCTTC
CASRPLTGPWDYGYTF
>TRBD2|TRBJ2-1|NA|TRBV10-3
TGTGCCATCAGTGAGTGGATAGCGGGGGCCTACAATGAGCAGTTCTTC
CAISEWIAGAYNEQFF
>TRBD1|TRBJ1-1|NA|TRBV5-1
TGCGCCAGCAGTCTGACTGGACAGGGAGACACTGAAGCTTTCTTT
CASSLTGQGDTEAFF
>NA|TRBJ1-5|NA|TRBV30
TGTGCGTGGACCCTTGGCAATCAGCCCCAGCATTTT
CAWTLGNQPQHF
>NA|TRBJ1-2|NA|TRBV7-9
TGTGCCAGCAGCTTAGAGGGGTTTGGCTACACCTTC
CASSLEGFGYTF
>NA|TRBJ1-1|NA|TRBV4-2
TGTGCCAGCAGCCAAGGGTCGGGAAGGACTGAAGCTTTCTTT
CASSQGSGRTEAFF
>TRBD2|TRBJ2-3|NA|TRBV6-5
TGTGCCAGCGGTCGGGGGGGGACCCATACGCAGTATTTT
CASGRGGTHTQYF
>NA|TRBJ2-7|NA|TRBV10-3
TGTGCCATCGGGAACCCAGGGAATTCCTACGAGCAGTACTTC
CAIGNPGNSYEQYF
>NA|TRBJ1-2|NA|TRBV27
TGTGCCAGCAGTTTATTCCCAGGCAACTATGGCTACACCTTC
CASSLFPGNYGYTF
>TRBD1|TRBJ1-2|NA|TRBV3-1/TRBV3-2
TGTGCCAGCAGCCAAGCCGGACAGGGATCGTATGGCTACACCTTC
CASSQAGQGSYGYTF
>NA|TRBJ2-7|NA|TRBV5-4
TGTGCCAGCAGCTTCAATGGCCGGAGCTCCTACGAGCAGTACTTC
CASSFNGRSSYEQYF
>NA|TRBJ1-2|NA|TRBV7-9
TGTGCCAGCAGCCCCCCGGCAGGGTCAAACTATGGCTACACCTTC
CASSPPAGSNYGYTF
>NA|TRBJ1-5|once|TRBV18
TGTGCCAGCTCACCGGGGAGGGCAGACCAGCCCCAGCATTTT
CASSPGRADQPQHF